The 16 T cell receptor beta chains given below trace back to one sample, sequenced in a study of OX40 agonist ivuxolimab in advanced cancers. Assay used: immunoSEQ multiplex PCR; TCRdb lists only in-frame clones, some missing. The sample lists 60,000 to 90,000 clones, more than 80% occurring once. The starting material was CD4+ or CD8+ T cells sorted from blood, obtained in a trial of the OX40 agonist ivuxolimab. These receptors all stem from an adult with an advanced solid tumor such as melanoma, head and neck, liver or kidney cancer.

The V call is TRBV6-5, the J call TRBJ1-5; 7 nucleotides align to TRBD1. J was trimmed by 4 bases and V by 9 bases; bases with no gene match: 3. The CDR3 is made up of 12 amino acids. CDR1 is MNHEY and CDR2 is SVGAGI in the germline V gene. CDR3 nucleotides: TGTGCCAGTACGACAGGGAATCAGCCCCAGCATTTT. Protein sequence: CASTTGNQPQHF.

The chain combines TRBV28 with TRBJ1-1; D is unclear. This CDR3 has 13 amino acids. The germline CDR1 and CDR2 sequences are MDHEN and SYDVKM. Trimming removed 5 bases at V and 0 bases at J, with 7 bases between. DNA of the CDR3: TGTGCCAGCAGTCGTTACGTGAACACTGAAGCTTTCTTT. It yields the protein CASSRYVNTEAFF. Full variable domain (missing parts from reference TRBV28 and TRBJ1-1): DVKVTQSSRYLVKRTGEKVFLECVQDMDHENMFWYRQDPGLGLRLIYFSYDVKMKEKGDIPEGYSVSREKKERFSLILESASTNQTSMYLCASSRYVNTEAFFGQGTRLTVV.

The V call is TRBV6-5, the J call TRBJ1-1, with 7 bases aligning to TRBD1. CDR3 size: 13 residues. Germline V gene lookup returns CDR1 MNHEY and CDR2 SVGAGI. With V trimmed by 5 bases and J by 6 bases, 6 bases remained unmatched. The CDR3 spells CASSKDRAAEAFF. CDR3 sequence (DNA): TGTGCCAGCAGTAAAGACAGGGCGGCTGAAGCTTTCTTT.

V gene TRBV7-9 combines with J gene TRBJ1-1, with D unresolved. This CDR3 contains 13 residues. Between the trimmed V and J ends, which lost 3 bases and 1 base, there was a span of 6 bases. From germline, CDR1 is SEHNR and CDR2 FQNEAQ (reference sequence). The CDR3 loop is CASSFTANTEAFF. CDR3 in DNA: TGTGCCAGCAGCTTTACGGCGAACACTGAAGCTTTCTTT.

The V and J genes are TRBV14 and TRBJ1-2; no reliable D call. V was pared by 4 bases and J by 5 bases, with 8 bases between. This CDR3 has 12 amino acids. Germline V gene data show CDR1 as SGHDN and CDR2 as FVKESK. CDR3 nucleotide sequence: TGTGCCAGCAGCCCCTCTACTTATGGCTACACCTTC. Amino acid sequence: CASSPSTYGYTF. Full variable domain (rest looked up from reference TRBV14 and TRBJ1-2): EAGVTQFPSHSVIEKGQTVTLRCDPISGHDNLYWYRRVMGKEIKFLLHFVKESKQDESGMPNNRFLAERTGGTYSTLKVQPAELEDSGVYFCASSPSTYGYTFGSGTRLTVV.

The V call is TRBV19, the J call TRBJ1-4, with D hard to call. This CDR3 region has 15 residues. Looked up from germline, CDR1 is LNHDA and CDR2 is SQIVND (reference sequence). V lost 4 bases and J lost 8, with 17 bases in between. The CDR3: CASSTRAGKQEKLFF. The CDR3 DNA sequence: TGTGCCAGTAGTACCCGAGCGGGCAAGCAGGAAAAACTGTTTTTT.

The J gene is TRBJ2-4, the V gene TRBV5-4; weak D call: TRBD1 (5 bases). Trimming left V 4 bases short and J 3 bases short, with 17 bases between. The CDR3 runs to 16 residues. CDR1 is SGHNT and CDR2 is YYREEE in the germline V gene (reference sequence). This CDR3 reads CASSPEPNRGKNIQYF. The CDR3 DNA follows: TGTGCCAGCAGCCCGGAACCTAATAGGGGCAAAAACATTCAGTACTTC. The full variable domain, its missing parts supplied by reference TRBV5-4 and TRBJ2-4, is ETGVTQSPTHLIKTRGQQVTLRCSSQSGHNTVSWYQQALGQGPQFIFQYYREEENGRGNFPPRFSGLQFPNYSSELNVNALELDDSALYLCASSPEPNRGKNIQYFGAGTRLSVL.

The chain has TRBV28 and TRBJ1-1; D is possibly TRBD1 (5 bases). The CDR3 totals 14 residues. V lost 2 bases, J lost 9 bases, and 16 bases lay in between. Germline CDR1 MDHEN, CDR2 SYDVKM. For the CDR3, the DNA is TGTGCCAGCAGTTTAAGAGGGGTTAGGAAAAAAGCTTTCTTT. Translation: CASSLRGVRKKAFF.

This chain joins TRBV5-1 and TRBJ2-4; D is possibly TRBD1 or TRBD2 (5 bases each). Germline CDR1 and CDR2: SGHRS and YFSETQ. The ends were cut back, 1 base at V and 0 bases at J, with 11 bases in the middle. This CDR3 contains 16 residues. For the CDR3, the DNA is TGCGCCAGCAGCTTGCTCCAGGGAGTAGCCAAAAACATTCAGTACTTC. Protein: CASSLLQGVAKNIQYF.

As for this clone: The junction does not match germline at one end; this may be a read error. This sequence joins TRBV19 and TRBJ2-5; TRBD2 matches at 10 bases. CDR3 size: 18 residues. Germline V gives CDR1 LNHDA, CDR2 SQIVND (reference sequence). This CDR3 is CASSIAYPGLAFEETQYF. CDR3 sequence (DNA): TGTGCCAGTAGCATAGCCTATCCGGGACTAGCGTTTGAAGAGACCCAGTACTTC. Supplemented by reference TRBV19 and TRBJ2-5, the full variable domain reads DGGITQSPKYLFRKEGQNVTLSCEQNLNHDAMYWYRQDPGQGLRLIYYSQIVNDFQKGDIAEGYSVSREKKESFPLTVTSAQKNPTAFYLCASSIAYPGLAFEETQYFGPGTRLLVL.

The CDR3 reads CASSLRGHLNYGYTF. The CDR3 coding sequence is TGTGCCAGCAGTTTAAGGGGTCACCTCAACTATGGCTACACCTTC. This sequence joins TRBV28 and TRBJ1-2, with D possibly matching TRBD1 (5 bases). Deletions cut 2 bases from V and 2 bases from J, with 12 bases between. Germline V gives CDR1 MDHEN, CDR2 SYDVKM. The CDR3 is 15 residues long.

Here the CDR3 reads CASSLRGRSGSPLHF. CDR3 coding DNA: TGTGCCAGCAGTTTAAGGGGCAGGTCCGGTTCACCCCTCCACTTT. This chain joins TRBV28 and TRBJ1-6; TRBD1 might be the D (5 bases). The CDR3 runs to 15 residues. CDR1 is MDHEN, CDR2 SYDVKM, per germline. Trimming took off 2 bases at V and 9 bases at J, with 14 bases between the two ends. The whole variable domain, filled in from reference TRBV28 and TRBJ1-6, reads DVKVTQSSRYLVKRTGEKVFLECVQDMDHENMFWYRQDPGLGLRLIYFSYDVKMKEKGDIPEGYSVSREKKERFSLILESASTNQTSMYLCASSLRGRSGSPLHFGNGTRLTVT.

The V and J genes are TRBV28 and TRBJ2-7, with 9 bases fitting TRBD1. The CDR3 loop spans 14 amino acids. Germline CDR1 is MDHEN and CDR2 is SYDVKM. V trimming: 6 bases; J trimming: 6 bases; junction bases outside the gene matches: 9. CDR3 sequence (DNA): TGTGCCAGCAGCCCCGCGGGACAGGGACTCGAGCAGTACGTC. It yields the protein CASSPAGQGLEQYV.

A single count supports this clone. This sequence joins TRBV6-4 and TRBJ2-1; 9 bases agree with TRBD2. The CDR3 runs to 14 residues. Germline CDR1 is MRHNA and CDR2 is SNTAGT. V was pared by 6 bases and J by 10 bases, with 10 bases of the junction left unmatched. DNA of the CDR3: TGTGCCAGCAGGAAACTAGCGGGCCCCCACGAGCAGTTCTTC. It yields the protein CASRKLAGPHEQFF.

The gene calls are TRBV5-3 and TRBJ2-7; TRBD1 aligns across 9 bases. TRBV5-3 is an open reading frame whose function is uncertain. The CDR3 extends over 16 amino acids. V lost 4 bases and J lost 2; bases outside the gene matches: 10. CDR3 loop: CARSPTGTGNPYEQYV. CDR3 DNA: TGTGCCAGAAGCCCCACCGGGACAGGGAATCCCTACGAGCAGTACGTC.

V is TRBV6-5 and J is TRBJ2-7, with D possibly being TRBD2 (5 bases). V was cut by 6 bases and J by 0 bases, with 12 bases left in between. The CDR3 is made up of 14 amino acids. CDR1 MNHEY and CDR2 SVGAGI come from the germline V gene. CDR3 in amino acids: CASSRESGSYEQYV. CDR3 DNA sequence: TGTGCCAGCAGCCGGGAATCCGGCTCCTACGAGCAGTACGTC.